A selection of T cell receptor beta chains follows, all from one sample in a study of T cells after yellow fever vaccination. TCRdb reanalysed the 5' RACE reads using MiXCR and keeps one entry per CDR3 protein. Among about 220,000 distinct CDR3 sequences, 5.5% to 8.5% were seen once, and the ten largest hold 1% to 1.2%. The sample in question was CD4+ T cells sorted from PBMCs, obtained on the day of the yellow fever booster vaccination. The receptor source for this set is a young man who received the YFV17D yellow fever vaccine. The CDR3 runs from the conserved cysteine through the conserved F or W. Each record gives: D gene, J gene, V gene, clone size, CDR3 DNA, CDR3 protein. D genes are given only for firm matches. Some rows mark clone size as missing; the rest say once, few, many or name a class of expanded clone.

TRBD1 | TRBJ1-6 | TRBV30 | many | TGTGCCCGCCAAGGACAGGGGGATTCACCCCTCCACTTT | CARQGQGDSPLHF
- | TRBJ2-7 | TRBV3-1 | few | TGTGCCAGCAGCCAAGAGACTCTACGGTTCGAGCAGTACTTC | CASSQETLRFEQYF
- | TRBJ2-7 | TRBV5-8 | few | TGTGCCAGCAGCTTAAGGGAGCAGTACTTC | CASSLREQYF
TRBD2 | TRBJ2-1 | TRBV7-2 | many | TGTGCCAGCAGCTTAAGCTTGGGGACTAGCGCCGGTGAGTTCTTC | CASSLSLGTSAGEFF
TRBD2 | TRBJ2-7 | TRBV20-1 | few | TGCAGTGCTAGAGCGGGAGGCGCCTACGAGCAGTACTTC | CSARAGGAYEQYF
TRBD2 | TRBJ2-3 | TRBV12-3/TRBV12-4 | - | TGTGCCAGCAGTCACCCGGGGGGAGATACGCAGTATTTT | CASSHPGGDTQYF
- | TRBJ2-1 | TRBV30 | many | TGTGCCTGTGTGGATGGGGGTTGGGTGGATGAGCAGTTCTTC | CACVDGGWVDEQFF
TRBD1 | TRBJ2-7 | TRBV20-1 | - | TGCAGTGCCGTCCTCAACAGGGGTCTCGCTTCGGAGGAGCAGTACTTC | CSAVLNRGLASEEQYF
- | TRBJ2-5 | TRBV29-1 | many | TGCAGCGTTGAAAGGCGCGTTCAAGAGACCCAGTACTTC | CSVERRVQETQYF
- | TRBJ2-7 | TRBV3-1 | many | TGTGCCAGCAGCCAAGGAGCAAGGACAACCTACGAGCAGTACTTC | CASSQGARTTYEQYF
TRBD2 | TRBJ2-7 | TRBV29-1 | - | TGCAGCGTTGTAGGCGGGAGCGAGAGGTACGAGCAGTACTTC | CSVVGGSERYEQYF
- | TRBJ2-7 | TRBV21-1 | - | TGTGCCAGCGGCCGCGGGTACTTC | CASGRGYF
TRBD2 | TRBJ2-1 | TRBV2 | many | TGTGCCAGCAGTGGTACTGCGGGAGGGCCTCTGTTCTTC | CASSGTAGGPLFF
- | TRBJ2-7 | TRBV10-3 | - | TGTGCCATCAGTGAGCATGGCACCTACGAGCAGTACTTC | CAISEHGTYEQYF
- | TRBJ2-3 | TRBV5-6 | many | TGTGCCAGCAGCTTGGGACAGCCCGCAGTCTATAGCACAGATACGCAGTATTTT | CASSLGQPAVYSTDTQYF
- | TRBJ2-3 | TRBV7-2 | - | TGTGCCAGCAGCCCGAGTATACCAGATACGCAGTATTTT | CASSPSIPDTQYF
- | TRBJ1-1 | TRBV10-3 | - | TGTGCCATCAGAGCAGGGGCCGGAGGAGACACTGAAGCTTTCTTT | CAIRAGAGGDTEAFF
TRBD2 | TRBJ2-3 | TRBV12-3/TRBV12-4 | many | TGTGCCAGCAGTTTAATCGGGACTAGCGGAAATACGCAGTATTTT | CASSLIGTSGNTQYF
TRBD2 | TRBJ2-7 | TRBV6-2/TRBV6-3 | few | TGTGCCAGCGGTCGAGCGGGAGCCTACGAGCAGTACTTC | CASGRAGAYEQYF
TRBD2 | TRBJ2-3 | TRBV7-8 | many | TGTGCCAGCAGCGAGCTAGCGGGAGGTGGTACGCAGTATTTT | CASSELAGGGTQYF
TRBD2 | TRBJ2-5 | TRBV2 | few | TGTGCCAGTCGGACTAGCAGACAAGAGACCCAGTACTTC | CASRTSRQETQYF
- | TRBJ2-6 | TRBV5-6 | - | TGTGCCACCTCAATTCCAGGGGCTGGGGCCAACGTCCTGACTTTC | CATSIPGAGANVLTF
- | TRBJ1-1 | TRBV7-2 | - | TGTGCCAGCAGCGTACAAGGGGGGGCCACTGAAGCTTTCTTT | CASSVQGGATEAFF
- | TRBJ1-2 | TRBV18 | - | TGTGCCAGCTCACCCCGGCAGGAAGAGGGCTACACCTTC | CASSPRQEEGYTF
- | TRBJ1-5 | TRBV2 | - | TGTGCCAGCAGTGTACGGGGCGGTAATCAGCCCCAGCGTTTT | CASSVRGGNQPQRF
TRBD1 | TRBJ1-6 | TRBV7-9 | few | TGTGCCAGCAGCTACTACAGGGGGACGGGGGTGGCACCCCTCCACTTT | CASSYYRGTGVAPLHF
- | TRBJ1-3 | TRBV7-2 | - | TGTGCCAGCAGCGACACGCCTGGAAACACCATATATTTT | CASSDTPGNTIYF
- | TRBJ2-1 | TRBV19 | many | TGTGCCAGCAGCCAATACAATGAGCAGTTCTTC | CASSQYNEQFF
- | TRBJ2-2 | TRBV12-3/TRBV12-4 | - | TGTGCCAGCAGTTTAGCGGCTAACGGGGAGCTGTTTTTT | CASSLAANGELFF
- | TRBJ2-1 | TRBV7-2 | many | TGTGCCAGCAGCTCCTCGACTGGCTACAATGAGCAGTTCTTC | CASSSSTGYNEQFF
- | TRBJ1-2 | TRBV12-3/TRBV12-4 | few | TGTGCCAGCAGTCTAAAAACGGGGGGCTCCTATGGCTACACCTTC | CASSLKTGGSYGYTF
- | TRBJ1-2 | TRBV30 | few | TGTGCCTGGAGTTCCCTGGCCGGACTAGATGGCTACACCTTC | CAWSSLAGLDGYTF
- | TRBJ2-3 | TRBV7-7 | - | TGTGCTAGCAGCCGTGAGGGCAGGGGACATACGCAGTATTTT | CASSREGRGHTQYF
TRBD2 | TRBJ2-7 | TRBV28 | few | TGTGCCAGCAGACGCTCCGGGACTAGCGGGAAGCAGTACTTC | CASRRSGTSGKQYF
- | TRBJ2-1 | TRBV7-2 | few | TGTGCCAGCAGCTTAGCGCAAAGAGGGAATGAGCAGTTCTTC | CASSLAQRGNEQFF
TRBD2 | TRBJ2-2 | TRBV6-4 | - | TGTGCCAGCAGTGAAATGGCAGCGGGGCTCACCGGGGAGCTGTTTTTT | CASSEMAAGLTGELFF